The clone carrying this T cell receptor (beta chain) was seen at least ten times. Antigen specificity is unknown. This entry is derived from a study of neurological immune-mediated disorders. Findings and limits, study-wide: Patients with HTLV-1-associated myelopathy had the highest level of TCR clonal expansion, whereas patients with multiple sclerosis had the lowest level, falling beneath the level found in healthy controls.

By 5'RACE with 10-nucleotide random UMIs, the cDNA was made. TCRdb passed the 5' RACE reads through MiXCR, listing each CDR3 protein once. In the table there are approximately 43,000 distinct CDR3 sequences, roughly 2.5% of which are singletons. CDR1 is MNHNY, CDR2 SVGAGI, per germline (reference sequence). V shed 6 bases and J shed 6 bases, with 9 bases lying between them. The CDR3 covers 11 residues. The sequence was collected from a man aged 25 to 45 with multiple sclerosis. Sequencing was performed on PBMCs. The chain is built from TRBV6-6 and TRBJ2-7; D unresolved. The CDR3 region has the DNA TGTGCCAGCAGCCGGCAGTTCGAGCAGTACTTC. Its protein product is CASSRQFEQYF.